The clone carrying this T cell receptor beta chain showed up just a few times. As yet, its antigen is unknown. Sequencing targeted expressed TCRB transcripts, as all isolated RNA had been reverse transcribed. Sequencing was performed with immunoSEQ multiplex PCR; in TCRdb, only in-frame clones are kept and a portion is missing. Altogether about 360,000 clones are present, approximately 12% being singletons, with the ten largest covering approximately 0.011%. The entry originates in a study of beta chain features in type 1 diabetes. Findings of the study overall: Within the patient group, naive, central memory and Treg TCRB repertoires appeared more similar to each other than within healthy donors. A moderate, significant TCRB CDR3 shortening appeared in type 1 diabetes across four CD4+ subsets.

The sequence derives from a young woman with type 1 diabetes. The sample was naive CD4+ T cells from blood.

The CDR3: CASSLTADRQETQYF. DNA for the CDR3: TGTGCCAGCAGCTTAACTGCGGACAGGCAAGAGACCCAGTACTTC. This chain joins TRBV7-9 and TRBJ2-5; TRBD1 matches at 7 bases. Germline V CDR1 and CDR2: SEHNR, FQNEAQ (reference sequence). The CDR3 covers 15 residues. The V segment lost 2 bases and the J segment 2 bases; nucleotides outside the gene matches: 5.